The 19 T cell receptor beta chains presented below share a single source sample, sequenced in a study of patients and donors after allogeneic stem cell transplantation. TCRdb recomputed calls from the RT-PCR reads with MiXCR, one row per CDR3 protein. The sample consists of around 70,000 distinct CDR3 sequences, about 26% of them appearing once. The sequenced sample consisted of blood, either unsorted or a sorted T cell fraction (not recorded which). The origin of the receptors is a human donor who was either an allogeneic HSCT recipient or a stem cell or donor lymphocyte infusion donor (not recorded which). It is not recorded whose cells these are; they may come from a transplant donor.

This sequence joins TRBV12-3 or TRBV12-4 and TRBJ2-5; D unresolved. This CDR3 has 14 residues. V gave up 1 base and J gave up 9 bases, with 15 bases separating them. The CDR3 spells CASSLGIQAAPQYF. CDR3 nucleotides: TGTGCCAGCAGTTTAGGCATCCAAGCAGCCCCCCAGTACTTC.

This clonotype was recorded many times. The gene calls are TRBV9 and TRBJ1-1; weak D call: TRBD1 (6 bases). Germline values: CDR1 SGDLS, CDR2 YYNGEE. Between the trimmed V and J ends, which lost 3 bases and 0 bases, there was a span of 9 bases. The CDR3 sequence is 14 residues long. The CDR3, as DNA: TGTGCCAGCAGCGCCGGACAGATGAACACTGAAGCTTTCTTT. Its translation: CASSAGQMNTEAFF.

The V and J genes are TRBV27 and TRBJ2-7; D gene unclear. The CDR3 consists of 14 residues. Germline V gives CDR1 MNHEY, CDR2 SMNVEV (reference sequence). V lost 3 bases to trimming and J lost 7 bases, with 16 bases between them. The DNA for the CDR3 is TGTGCCAGCAGTTTCGCCATTCACCAAGGGGAGCAGTACTTC. Its translation is CASSFAIHQGEQYF.

There are a few counts of this clonotype. This chain connects TRBV20-1 to TRBJ2-1, with 11 nucleotides matching TRBD1. CDR3 length equals 15 residues. Germline trimming cut 3 bases from V and 9 bases from J; bases unmatched to any gene: 10. Germline values: CDR1 DFQATT, CDR2 SNEGSKA (reference sequence). This chain's CDR3 is CSARLRTGGQGEQFF. The CDR3 DNA sequence: TGCAGTGCTAGGCTAAGGACAGGGGGCCAGGGTGAGCAGTTCTTC.

In its sample, this clonotype was seen a few times. The V call is TRBV14, the J call TRBJ2-4; the D gene could be TRBD1 or TRBD2 (5 bases each). The germline V gene encodes CDR1 SGHDN and CDR2 FVKESK. Trimming took 5 bases from V and 9 from J, leaving 26 bases between them. The CDR3 extends over 17 amino acids. The CDR3 sequence is CASSDYSVKRGGGIQYF. The CDR3 coding sequence is TGTGCCAGCAGCGACTATTCGGTCAAAAGGGGTGGAGGCATTCAGTACTTC.

The rearrangement uses TRBV6-6 and TRBJ1-4; TRBD1 matches 7 bases. The CDR3 loop spans 17 amino acids. The V gene end was trimmed by 2 bases and the J gene end by 5 bases; junction bases not matched to a gene: 11. CDR1 is MNHNY and CDR2 is SVGAGI in the germline V gene (reference sequence). The CDR3 DNA reads as TGTGCCAGCAGTTACCCAGACAGGGCCCCCATGAATGAAAAACTGTTTTTT. It codes for CASSYPDRAPMNEKLFF.

This chain connects TRBV29-1 to TRBJ2-1; 9 bases are shared with TRBD2. Germline CDR1 and CDR2: SQVTM and ANQGSEA. This CDR3 comprises 14 residues. V shed 4 bases and J 3 bases; nucleotides not matched to a gene: 4. The CDR3 is CSVVLAGLYNEQFF. The CDR3 nucleotides read TGCAGCGTTGTACTAGCGGGCCTCTACAATGAGCAGTTCTTC.

This clonotype showed up just once. The genes are TRBV5-1 and TRBJ2-1, with 9 bases identical to TRBD1. Trimming took 1 base from V and 8 from J; bases not matched to a gene: 10. Germline assignment: CDR1 SGHRS and CDR2 YFSETQ. The CDR3 totals 16 residues. In nucleotides, the CDR3 is TGCGCCAGCAGCTTGACCGGACAGGGGTGGTACGATGAGCAGTTCTTC. It specifies CASSLTGQGWYDEQFF.

The chain recombines TRBV12-3 or TRBV12-4 with TRBJ1-4; 9 nucleotides align to TRBD1. The V gene end was trimmed by 4 bases and the J gene end by 8 bases; junction bases not matched to a gene: 8. The CDR3 runs to 15 residues. The CDR3 protein is CASSSYRGLGEKLFF. The DNA for the CDR3 is TGTGCCAGCAGTTCGTACAGGGGGCTAGGGGAAAAACTGTTTTTT.

This chain connects TRBV27 to TRBJ1-1; D ambiguous. The germline gives CDR1 MNHEY, CDR2 SMNVEV (reference sequence). The CDR3 sequence is 15 residues long. The germline V and J ends were trimmed by 6 bases and 4 bases, with 18 bases remaining between them. The CDR3 reads CASSFSLKGGTEAFF. The CDR3 DNA sequence: TGTGCCAGCAGCTTTTCGCTAAAGGGCGGCACTGAAGCTTTCTTT.

This clonotype showed up just once. No conserved phenylalanine or tryptophan is present at the end of the CDR3, so a read error is the likely explanation. The J gene is TRBJ2-3, the V gene TRBV25-1; possibly TRBD1 for D (6 bases). V shed 6 bases and J shed 4 bases, with 17 bases lying between them. CDR3 length: 15 residues. The germline V gene has CDR1 MGHDK and CDR2 SYGVNS. Written as DNA, the CDR3 is TGTGCCAGCAGCCCCGAAGGGGGTCCTCCAGATACGCAGTATTTG. The encoded protein is CASSPEGGPPDTQYL.

The V gene is TRBV7-9, the J gene TRBJ1-2, with D maybe TRBD1 (5 bases). The CDR3 extends over 16 amino acids. With 5 bases removed from V and 1 base from J, the gap between germline ends came to 17 bases. Germline lookup yields CDR1 SEHNR and CDR2 FQNEAQ (reference sequence). CDR3 sequence: CASSPPRGDDNYGYTF. The CDR3 region has the DNA TGTGCCAGCAGCCCACCGAGGGGAGACGATAACTATGGCTACACCTTC.

This clonotype is deemed medium-sized. The chain uses TRBV12-3 or TRBV12-4 and TRBJ2-1; 8 nucleotides align to TRBD1. Trimming took 5 bases from V and 2 from J; bases not matched to a gene: 5. The CDR3 runs 15 residues. The CDR3 nucleotides are TGTGCCAGCAGTAGAGGACAGGGAACCTACAATGAGCAGTTCTTC. Its protein product is CASSRGQGTYNEQFF.

V gene TRBV7-9 combines with J gene TRBJ1-4, with D unclear. The CDR3 is 13 amino acids. V lost 5 bases and J lost 11, with 15 bases in between. Germline CDR1 is SEHNR and CDR2 is FQNEAQ (reference sequence). CDR3 protein: CASSTVVEGKLFF. CDR3 sequence (DNA): TGTGCCAGCAGCACCGTTGTTGAGGGTAAACTGTTTTTT. Full variable domain (remainder filled in from reference TRBV7-9 and TRBJ1-4): DTGVSQNPRHKITKRGQNVTFRCDPISEHNRLYWYRQTLGQGPEFLTYFQNEAQLEKSRLLSDRFSAERPKGSFSTLEIQRTEQGDSAMYLCASSTVVEGKLFFGSGTQLSVL.

This clonotype has a handful of counts. The chain recombines TRBV14 with TRBJ1-2; TRBD1 might be the D (6 bases). The V end lost 1 base, the J end lost 4 bases, and 13 bases lay between the germline ends. The CDR3 is made up of 15 amino acids. CDR1 and CDR2 (germline): SGHDN, FVKESK. The DNA for the CDR3 is TGTGCCAGCAGCCAAGGGCAGGGGAGGTTCTATGGCTACACCTTC. It codes for CASSQGQGRFYGYTF.

This clonotype was picked up a small number of times. This chain connects TRBV7-6 to TRBJ2-2, with 12 bases lining up with TRBD2. With V trimmed by 1 base and J by 0 bases, 9 bases remained unmatched. This CDR3 spans 20 amino acids. CDR1 is SGHVS, CDR2 FNYEAQ, per germline. DNA of the CDR3: TGTGCCAGCAGCTTAGTTCTGACTAGCGGGAGTCAGACGAACACCGGGGAGCTGTTTTTT. Translated: CASSLVLTSGSQTNTGELFF.

In this sample, this clonotype turned up a few times. This chain uses TRBV5-5 with TRBJ1-5; 9 bases agree with TRBD1. Per the germline V gene, CDR1 is SGHKS and CDR2 is YYEKEE (reference sequence). V was clipped by 1 base and J by 4 bases; unmatched bases: 6. The CDR3 runs 16 residues. CDR3 nucleotides: TGTGCCAGCAGCTTGTTGGGACAGGGTGGTAATCAGCCCCAGCATTTT. Translation gives CASSLLGQGGNQPQHF.

The genes are TRBV12-3 or TRBV12-4 and TRBJ1-5; D might be TRBD1 (6 bases). V was cut by 6 bases and J by 6 bases, with 9 bases left in between. CDR3 length: 12 residues. Written as DNA, the CDR3 is TGTGCCAGCAGGCAGGGGTCTCAGCCCCAGCATTTT. Residues: CASRQGSQPQHF.

This chain links TRBV9 with TRBJ2-7, with 10 bases aligning to TRBD1. V lost 3 bases and J lost 3; bases outside the gene matches: 6. The germline V gene encodes CDR1 SGDLS and CDR2 YYNGEE. The CDR3 loop spans 15 amino acids. CDR3 nucleotides: TGTGCCAGCAGCGCCGGGACAGGGGTTTACTACGAGCAGTACTTC. Protein product: CASSAGTGVYYEQYF.